These T cell receptor beta chains were read from a single sample in a study of CD8+ T cells in alopecia areata. Some clones are missing from TCRdb's copy, which holds only in-frame ones; the method was immunoSEQ multiplex PCR. The sample contains 150,000 or so clones, nearly 55% of which appear only once. Source: CD8+ T cells sorted from blood, taken at week 4, from a patient treated with tofacitinib. These receptors all come from a human donor with alopecia areata. Both conserved end residues are part of each CDR3. The D gene is left open where the match is weak. Expanded clones are given a class, and other clones once, few, many or no size at all.

TRBV4-3	TRBJ2-6	.	.	TGCGCCAGCAGCCAACAGGGTGGGGCCAACGTCCTGACTTTC	CASSQQGGANVLTF
TRBV9	TRBJ1-4	.	.	TGTGCCAGCAGCTCTGGATCTAAACTGTTTTTT	CASSSGSKLFF
TRBV7-9	TRBJ2-7	TRBD1	.	TGTGCCAGCCGACAGGGGAACGGCGAGCAGTACTTC	CASRQGNGEQYF
TRBV30	TRBJ1-1	TRBD1	few	TGTGCCGGCACTCCAGGGGGCACTGAAGCTTTCTTT	CAGTPGGTEAFF
TRBV27	TRBJ2-3	.	.	TGTGCCAGCAGCCCGGGTGAAGCTAGCACAGATACGCAGTATTTT	CASSPGEASTDTQYF
TRBV28	TRBJ2-5	.	.	TGTGCCAGCAGGACGGTCTTTCCGGGGGAGACCCAGTACTTC	CASRTVFPGETQYF
TRBV15	TRBJ2-1	.	once	TGTGCCACCAGCTTAGACGGAGGGGCGAATGAGCAGTTCTTC	CATSLDGGANEQFF
TRBV4-1	TRBJ2-1	.	.	TGCGCCAGCAGCCAAGATGATCCCCGCGACGAGCAGTTCTTC	CASSQDDPRDEQFF
TRBV15	TRBJ2-1	TRBD2	.	TGTGCCACCAGCTTTAGCGGGGGGGCTTTGAATGAGCAGTTCTTC	CATSFSGGALNEQFF
TRBV25-1	TRBJ2-5	TRBD1	.	TGTGCCAGCAGTCTGGGGACAGACTTGGCGACCCAGTACTTC	CASSLGTDLATQYF
TRBV5-6	TRBJ2-7	.	.	TGTGCCAGCAGCTTGGGCCAGGGCCCCTACGAGCAGTACTTC	CASSLGQGPYEQYF
TRBV15	TRBJ2-7	TRBD1	.	TGTGCCACCAGCAGACTTGACAGGGTCTACGAGCAGTACTTC	CATSRLDRVYEQYF
TRBV7-2	TRBJ2-5	TRBD2	.	TGTGCCAGCAGCGGGACTACAGCGGGGGGGCGAGAGACCCAGTACTTC	CASSGTTAGGRETQYF
TRBV5-1	TRBJ1-1	TRBD1	once	TGCGCCAGCAGCTTTGAAGGGGGCGTGACTGAAGCTTTCTTT	CASSFEGGVTEAFF
TRBV27	TRBJ2-5	TRBD2	few	TGTGCCAGCCACACTAGCGGGGAGCCTCAAGAGACCCAGTACTTC	CASHTSGEPQETQYF
TRBV4-1	TRBJ1-1	.	.	TGCGCCAGCAGCCGAGAGGGGGGACGGAGCACTGAAGCTTTCTTT	CASSREGGRSTEAFF
TRBV7-3	TRBJ1-1	.	.	TGTGCCAGCAGCTTAACAGGCGTGGACACTGAAGCTTTCTTT	CASSLTGVDTEAFF
TRBV7-3	TRBJ2-5	.	.	TGTGCCAGCAGCTCAGGGGGAGGAACCGGGGAGACCCAGTACTTC	CASSSGGGTGETQYF
TRBV6-5	TRBJ2-7	.	.	TGTGCCAGCAGTTACGAGGGTAGCGGCTACGAGCAGTACTTC	CASSYEGSGYEQYF
TRBV6-6	TRBJ2-3	.	.	TGTGCCAGCAGTTACTCGGGGGATACGCAGTATTTT	CASSYSGDTQYF
TRBV30	TRBJ2-7	TRBD1	once	TGTGCCTGGAGCGCCGGGACAGGGGAGTTCGAGCAGTACTTC	CAWSAGTGEFEQYF
TRBV9	TRBJ1-1	.	.	TGTGCCAGCAGCGTGGGAGGGCGCACTGAAGCTTTCTTT	CASSVGGRTEAFF
TRBV29-1	TRBJ1-1	.	.	TGCAGCGTTGAACGGGAGAACACTGAAGCTTTCTTT	CSVERENTEAFF
TRBV25-1	TRBJ2-1	TRBD1	.	TGTGCCAGCAGTGCATACAGGGGGCACCTTATCAATGAGCAGTTCTTC	CASSAYRGHLINEQFF
TRBV6-5	TRBJ1-5	.	.	TGTGCCAGCAGTTACTCTGAGGGAAGTCAGCCCCAGCATTTT	CASSYSEGSQPQHF
TRBV4-2	TRBJ2-6	.	.	TGTGCCAGCAGCCAAGAGACAGGCTCTGGGGCCAACGTCCTGACTTTC	CASSQETGSGANVLTF
TRBV7-9	TRBJ2-7	.	.	TGTGCCAGCAGGGATTCGACAGACCCCTACGAGCAGTACTTC	CASRDSTDPYEQYF
TRBV20-1	TRBJ2-5	.	few	TGCAGTGCTAGAGAGTGGGAGACCCAGTACTTC	CSAREWETQYF
TRBV4-1	TRBJ2-5	TRBD1	.	TGCGCCAGCAACCAAGACCCAGGACAGGGGTATGAGACCCAGTACTTC	CASNQDPGQGYETQYF
TRBV29-1	TRBJ2-7	TRBD2	few	TGCAGCGTTCGGGGGGGACGCCTCTACGAGCAGTACTTC	CSVRGGRLYEQYF
TRBV2	TRBJ1-2	.	.	TGTGCCAGCAGTGCTGGAGGGCAGGGGAGATTCTATGGCTACACCTTC	CASSAGGQGRFYGYTF
TRBV7-9	TRBJ1-2	.	.	TGTGCCAGCAGCCCGAGACCGGAGGGGGACTATGGCTACACCTTC	CASSPRPEGDYGYTF
TRBV2	TRBJ1-5	TRBD1	.	TGTGCCAGCAGGACAGGGAGTAGCAATCAGCCCCAGCATTTT	CASRTGSSNQPQHF
TRBV5-6	TRBJ2-7	.	few	TGTGCCAGCAGCTTGGACAACTACGAGCAGTACTTC	CASSLDNYEQYF
TRBV7-9	TRBJ2-3	.	.	TGTGCCAGCCATCCGACAGATACGCAGTATTTT	CASHPTDTQYF
TRBV30	TRBJ1-6	TRBD1	.	TGTGCCTGGAGTCTGGGGACAGACAGTTCACCCCTCCACTTT	CAWSLGTDSSPLHF
TRBV4-2	TRBJ2-7	TRBD2	few	TGTGCCAGCAGCCAAGTCTTTAGCGGGGGGGAATCCTACGAGCAGTACTTC	CASSQVFSGGESYEQYF
TRBV9	TRBJ1-1	TRBD1	.	TGTGCCAGCAGCCCAGGGGGGAACACTGAAGCTTTCTTT	CASSPGGNTEAFF
TRBV27	TRBJ2-3	.	.	TGTGCCAGCAGTTTAACAGGTTTTTACACAGATACGCAGTATTTT	CASSLTGFYTDTQYF
TRBV7-8	TRBJ2-1	.	.	TGTGCCAGCAGCTCAAACAGGGAGGCAAGCTCCTACAATGAGCAGTTCTTC	CASSSNREASSYNEQFF